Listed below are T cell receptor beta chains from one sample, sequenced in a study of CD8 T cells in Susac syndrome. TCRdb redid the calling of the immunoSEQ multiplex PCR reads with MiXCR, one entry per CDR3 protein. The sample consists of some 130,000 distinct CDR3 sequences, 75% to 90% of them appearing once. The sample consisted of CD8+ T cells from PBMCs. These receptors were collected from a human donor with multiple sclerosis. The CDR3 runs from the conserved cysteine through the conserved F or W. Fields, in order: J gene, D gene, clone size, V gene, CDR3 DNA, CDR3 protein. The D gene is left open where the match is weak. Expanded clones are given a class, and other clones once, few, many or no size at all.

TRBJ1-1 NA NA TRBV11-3 TGTGCCAGCAGCTTCAGGGGCGGGAATGATAGAGCTTTCTTT CASSFRGGNDRAFF
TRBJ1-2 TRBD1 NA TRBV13 TGTGCCAGCTCCGAGGGGGCGGACTATGGCTACACCTTC CASSEGADYGYTF
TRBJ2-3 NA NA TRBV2 TGTGCCAGCAGTGAAGCCACTAGTAGCACAGATACGCAGTATTTT CASSEATSSTDTQYF
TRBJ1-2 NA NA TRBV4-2 TGTGCCAGCAGCCACCAAAGAGACGGATCCTATGGCTACACCTTC CASSHQRDGSYGYTF
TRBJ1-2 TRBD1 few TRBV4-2 TGTGCCAGCAGCCCTGGGAGGGGGCAGTACTATGGCTACACCTTC CASSPGRGQYYGYTF
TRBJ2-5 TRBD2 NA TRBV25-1 TGTGCCAGCAGTAGAGGAATTAGCGGGGAGGATCAAGAGACCCAGTACTTC CASSRGISGEDQETQYF
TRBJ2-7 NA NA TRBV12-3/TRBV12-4 TGTGCCAGCAGCCGGGGACACATTCTACCCTACGAGCAGTACTTC CASSRGHILPYEQYF
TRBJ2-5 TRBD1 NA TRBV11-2 TGTGCCAGCAGCTCACGGGACAGGAGAGGGTCCCAGTACTTC CASSSRDRRGSQYF
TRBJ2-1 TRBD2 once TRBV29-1 TGCAGCGTAGCGGGGGAATCCTACAATGAGCAGTTCTTC CSVAGESYNEQFF
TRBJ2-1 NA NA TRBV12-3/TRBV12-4 TGTGCCAGCAGGTACGCCCTCGGGGAGCAGTTCTTC CASRYALGEQFF
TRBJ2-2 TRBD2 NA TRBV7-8 TGTGCCAGCGACTCGACTAGCGGGGGAACCGGGGAGCTGTTTTTT CASDSTSGGTGELFF
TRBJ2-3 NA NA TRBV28 TGTGCCAGCATAGGGGCCGGGATCACAGATACGCAGTATTTT CASIGAGITDTQYF
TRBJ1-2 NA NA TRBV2 TGTGCCAGCAGTGAAGCGAGCGGACAGCCCTATGGCTACACCTTC CASSEASGQPYGYTF
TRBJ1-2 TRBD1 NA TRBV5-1 TGCGCCAGCAGCTGGAGGGGACAGGGGGCTCTCGAGGATGGCTACACCTTC CASSWRGQGALEDGYTF
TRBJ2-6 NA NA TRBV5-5 TGTGCCAGCAGCCCTATTGGGGGCTTGACTGGGGCCAACGTCCTGACTTTC CASSPIGGLTGANVLTF
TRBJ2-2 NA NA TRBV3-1 TGTGCCAGCAGCCAAGGTTCGGGGGAGGAGGAGCTGTTTTTT CASSQGSGEEELFF
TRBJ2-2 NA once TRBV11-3 TGTGCCAGCAGCTCGATAACGACCGGGGAGCTGTTTTTT CASSSITTGELFF
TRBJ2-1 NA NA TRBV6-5 TGTGCCAGCAGTTACGCAGGGTCGGGCAATGGGGATGAGCAGTTCTTC CASSYAGSGNGDEQFF
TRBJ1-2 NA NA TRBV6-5 TGTGCCAGCAGTTACCAAGGTCTGACAAGTGGCTACACCTTC CASSYQGLTSGYTF
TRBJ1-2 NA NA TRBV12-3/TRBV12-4 TGTGCCAGCAGTTTTCTCTCTCGGGACTATGGCTACACCTTC CASSFLSRDYGYTF
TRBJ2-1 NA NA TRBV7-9 TGTGCCAGCAGCCCGATCCTGAGCTCCTACAATGAGCAGTTCTTC CASSPILSSYNEQFF
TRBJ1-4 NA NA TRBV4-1 TGCGCCAGCAGCCAAGATAACAGTAATGAAAAACTGTTTTTT CASSQDNSNEKLFF
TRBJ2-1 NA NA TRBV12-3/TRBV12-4 TGTGTCAGCAGTTTCCCCTCTACAGGGCCTCTCTACAATGAGCAGTTCTTC CVSSFPSTGPLYNEQFF
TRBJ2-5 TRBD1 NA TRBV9 TGTGCCAGCAGCGTAGGAGGGACAGGGAGTTTGACGGAGACCCAGTACTTC CASSVGGTGSLTETQYF
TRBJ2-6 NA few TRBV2 TGTGCCAGTGAGCCTGGGGCCAACGTCCTGACTTTC CASEPGANVLTF
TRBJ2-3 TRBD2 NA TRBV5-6 TGTGCCAGCAACCAAAATAGCGGGGGCACAGATACGCAGTATTTT CASNQNSGGTDTQYF
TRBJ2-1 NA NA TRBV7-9 TGTGCCAGCAGTTTCGGGGGCTCGAACGGTGAGCAGTTCTTC CASSFGGSNGEQFF
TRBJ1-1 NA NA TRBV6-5 TGTGCCAGCAGTTACTCTCGTGGAGTCACTGAAGCTTTCTTT CASSYSRGVTEAFF
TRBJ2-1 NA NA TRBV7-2 TGTGCCAGCAGCTTAGTAGGGCAGGGGGGGATTTACAATGAGCAGTTCTTC CASSLVGQGGIYNEQFF
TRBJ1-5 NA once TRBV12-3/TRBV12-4 TGTGCCAGCAGCTCAGACGGAAGCAATCAGCCCCAGCATTTT CASSSDGSNQPQHF
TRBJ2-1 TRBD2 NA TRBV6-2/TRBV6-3 TGTGCCAGCAGAATACTAGCGGGAAAGAGCTATGAGCAGTTCTTC CASRILAGKSYEQFF
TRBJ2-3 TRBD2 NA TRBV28 TGTGCCAGCAGTTTATTTAGCGGGGAGAGCACAGATACGCAGTATTTT CASSLFSGESTDTQYF
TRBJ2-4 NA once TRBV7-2 TGTGCCAGCTCGGAGGGGGAGGGGGACATTCAGTACTTC CASSEGEGDIQYF
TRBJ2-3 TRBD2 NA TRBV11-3 TGTGCCAGCAGCTTACCTACTAGCGAGGCAGATACGCAGTATTTT CASSLPTSEADTQYF
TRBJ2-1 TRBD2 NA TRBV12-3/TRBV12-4 TGTGCCAGCAGTTCCGGACTAGCGGGGGACAGCTCCTACAATGAGCAGTTCTTC CASSSGLAGDSSYNEQFF
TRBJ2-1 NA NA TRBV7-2 TGTGCCAGCAGCCCGGGCGACTGGTACTACAATGAGCAGTTCTTC CASSPGDWYYNEQFF
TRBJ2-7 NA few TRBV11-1 TGTGCCAGCAGTGTCCAGGACTACGAGCAGTACTTC CASSVQDYEQYF
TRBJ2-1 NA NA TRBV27 TGTGCCAGCAGTTTATCTCCGGGAACGGGCCACAATGAGCAGTTCTTC CASSLSPGTGHNEQFF
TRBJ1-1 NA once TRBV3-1 TGTGCCAGCAGCCAAGGGCCAGGAAAGAACACTGAAGCTTTCTTT CASSQGPGKNTEAFF
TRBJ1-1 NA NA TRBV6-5 TGTACAGCCCGGACAGCCTTGAACACTGAAGCTTTCTTT CTARTALNTEAFF
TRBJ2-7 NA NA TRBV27 TGTGCCAGCTCCGACCCGGCAGGCCAAGGGCCCGAGCAGTACTTC CASSDPAGQGPEQYF
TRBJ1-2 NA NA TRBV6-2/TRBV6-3 TGTGCCAGCAGTTATCAGGACGGCTATGGCTACACCTTC CASSYQDGYGYTF